This is a list of T cell receptor beta chains from one sample in a study of cytomegalovirus exposure and HLA in healthy donors. The data were produced by immunoSEQ multiplex PCR, yet TCRdb's version contains in-frame clones alone and is incomplete. The profile shows approximately 190,000 clones, approximately 88% of them singletons. Sequenced sample: PBMCs. The receptor source for this set is a woman aged 45 to 65 in good health and CMV-seropositive. CDR3s include the opening cysteine and the closing phenylalanine or tryptophan. A D gene is named only where the DNA matches it firmly. Part of the rows lack a size; the others show once, few, many or a class for expanded clones.

>-|-|TRBV28|TRBJ1-4
TGTGCCAGCATCCTCCTGGCAGGGGCGGATGAAAAACTGTTTTTT
CASILLAGADEKLFF
>once|TRBD1|TRBV5-6|TRBJ2-7
TGTGCCAGCAGCTTCCGACAGGGGCCTCACTACGAGCAGTACTTC
CASSFRQGPHYEQYF
>-|TRBD1|TRBV5-4|TRBJ2-2
TGTGCCAGCAGCAAGGCGACAGGGACCGGGGAGCTGTTTTTT
CASSKATGTGELFF
>few|-|TRBV7-2|TRBJ2-7
TGTGCCAGCAGCCCCGGGGGATATGAGCAGTACTTC
CASSPGGYEQYF
>-|TRBD2|TRBV4-2|TRBJ2-5
TGTGCCAGCAGCCAAGATTTGCGGGGGGGCGAAGAGACCCAGTACTTC
CASSQDLRGGEETQYF
>-|TRBD1|TRBV18|TRBJ2-1
TGTGCCAGCTCTGGGACAGGAGAGTACAATGAGCAGTTCTTC
CASSGTGEYNEQFF
>-|TRBD1|TRBV6-5|TRBJ2-7
TGTGCCAGCAGGGTCACCGGGACAGGGGGCTACGAGCAGTACTTC
CASRVTGTGGYEQYF
>-|TRBD1|TRBV11-1|TRBJ1-6
TGTGCCAGCAGCACCGGGACAGGGGAGAATTCACCCCTCCACTTT
CASSTGTGENSPLHF
>-|TRBD1|TRBV19|TRBJ1-5
TGTGCCAGTACTCCGGACAGGGGGCCTCGCAATCAGCCCCAGCATTTT
CASTPDRGPRNQPQHF
>-|-|TRBV15|TRBJ1-1
TGTGCCACCAGCAGACGGAGTGATTCCACTGAAGCTTTCTTT
CATSRRSDSTEAFF
>-|TRBD1|TRBV4-3|TRBJ2-3
TGCGCCAGCAGCGCTCTACAGGGGGCAGATACGCAGTATTTT
CASSALQGADTQYF
>-|-|TRBV6-6|TRBJ2-1
TGTGCCAGCAGCGGGGGAGTCTACAATGAGCAGTTCTTC
CASSGGVYNEQFF